The T cell receptor beta chain described here comes from a study of a mutant IDH1 vaccine in newly diagnosed glioma. Time point: baseline, week 1 (first vaccination visit). Treatment here: pre-vaccination baseline after standard-of-care therapy. Sequencing used immunoSEQ multiplex PCR; TCRdb keeps in-frame clones, though not all of them. The sample shows 98,000 or so clones, roughly 90% of them seen only once. CDR1 is SGHDT, CDR2 YYEEEE, per germline. The CDR3 is made up of 13 amino acids. With 2 bases removed from V and 4 bases from J, the gap between germline ends came to 7 bases. The chain links TRBV5-6 to TRBJ2-1; no definite D call. The sequence was collected from a woman between 50 and 59 years old with glioma. Sample: PBMCs, taken from a glioma patient treated with radiotherapy, temozolomide or both. Written as DNA, the CDR3 is TGTGCCAGCAGCTTTCCTCATTACAATGAGCAGTTCTTC. Its protein is CASSFPHYNEQFF.